This TCR beta chain came from a study of cytomegalovirus exposure and HLA in healthy donors. Study findings and constraints: Earlier findings revealed that most TCR beta V segments proved productive either about 90% or about 30% of the time. TCR beta sequences reportedly predicted the HLA-A and HLA-B alleles of most subjects accurately.

A word on this clone: Its antigen remains unknown.

PCR amplification relied on 60 Vbeta primers (plus 13 Jbeta primers). Generated by immunoSEQ multiplex PCR, the TCRdb table keeps only in-frame clones and is missing some. The sample includes fewer than 120,000 clones, 76% of them seen just once. This receptor was taken from a young man in good health and CMV-seropositive. Sequenced input: PBMCs.

The CDR3 DNA follows: TGTGCCAGCAGTTTATCCTGGGGGGCTAACTATGGCTACACCTTC. Translating it yields CASSLSWGANYGYTF. This chain links TRBV27 with TRBJ1-2; D is perhaps TRBD1 (5 bases). Germline values: CDR1 MNHEY, CDR2 SMNVEV (reference sequence). V was cut by 0 bases and J by 0 bases, with 8 bases left in between. CDR3 length: 15 amino acids.